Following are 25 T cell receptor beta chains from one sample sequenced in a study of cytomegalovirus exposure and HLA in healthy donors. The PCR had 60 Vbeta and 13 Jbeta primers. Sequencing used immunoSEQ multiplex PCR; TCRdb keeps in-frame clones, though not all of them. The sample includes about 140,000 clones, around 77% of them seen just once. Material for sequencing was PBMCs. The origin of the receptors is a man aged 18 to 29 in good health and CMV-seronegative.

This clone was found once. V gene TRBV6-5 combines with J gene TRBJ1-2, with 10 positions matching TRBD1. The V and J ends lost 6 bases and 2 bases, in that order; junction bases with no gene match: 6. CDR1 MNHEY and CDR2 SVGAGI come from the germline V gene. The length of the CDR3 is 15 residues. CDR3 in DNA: TGTGCCAGCAGGCGAGGACAGGGGGTGAACTATGGCTACACCTTC. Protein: CASRRGQGVNYGYTF.

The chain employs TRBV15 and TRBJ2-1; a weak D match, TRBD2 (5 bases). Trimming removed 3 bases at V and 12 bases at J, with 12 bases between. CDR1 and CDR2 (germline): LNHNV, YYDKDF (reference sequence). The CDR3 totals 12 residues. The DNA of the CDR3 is TGTGCCACCAGCAGGGACTTCCTAGGGCAGTTCTTC. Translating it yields CATSRDFLGQFF.

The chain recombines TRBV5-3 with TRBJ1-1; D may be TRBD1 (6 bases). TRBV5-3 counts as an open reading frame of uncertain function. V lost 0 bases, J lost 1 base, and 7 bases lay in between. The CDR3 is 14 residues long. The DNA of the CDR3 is TGTGCCAGAAGCTTGGCCAGGGGGAACACTGAAGCTTTCTTT. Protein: CARSLARGNTEAFF.

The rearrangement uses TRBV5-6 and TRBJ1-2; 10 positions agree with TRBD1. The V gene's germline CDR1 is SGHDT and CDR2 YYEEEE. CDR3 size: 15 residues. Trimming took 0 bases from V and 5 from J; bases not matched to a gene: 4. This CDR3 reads CASSLVGQGGYGYTF. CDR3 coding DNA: TGTGCCAGCAGCTTGGTAGGACAGGGGGGGTATGGCTACACCTTC.

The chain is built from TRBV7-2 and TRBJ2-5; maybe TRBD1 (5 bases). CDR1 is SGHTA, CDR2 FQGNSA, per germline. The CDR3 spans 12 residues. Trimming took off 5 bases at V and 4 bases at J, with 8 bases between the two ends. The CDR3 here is CASSPQGETQYF. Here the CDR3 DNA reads TGTGCCAGCAGCCCCCAGGGAGAGACCCAGTACTTC.

The CDR3 sequence is CASSFGTGDYGYTF. In DNA, the CDR3 is TGTGCCAGCAGCTTTGGGACAGGGGACTATGGCTACACCTTC. The rearrangement joins TRBV5-6 to TRBJ1-2; 10 bases line up with TRBD1. Trimming took 2 bases from V and 3 from J; bases not matched to a gene: 1. Germline loops: CDR1 SGHDT, CDR2 YYEEEE. This CDR3 has 14 residues.

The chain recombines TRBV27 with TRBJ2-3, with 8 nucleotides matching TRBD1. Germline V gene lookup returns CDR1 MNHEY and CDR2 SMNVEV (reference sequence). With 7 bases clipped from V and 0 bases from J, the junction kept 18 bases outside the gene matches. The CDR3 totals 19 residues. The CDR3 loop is CASTPFGGQGNPSTDTQYF. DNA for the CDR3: TGTGCCAGCACCCCATTCGGTGGACAGGGTAATCCTAGCACAGATACGCAGTATTTT.

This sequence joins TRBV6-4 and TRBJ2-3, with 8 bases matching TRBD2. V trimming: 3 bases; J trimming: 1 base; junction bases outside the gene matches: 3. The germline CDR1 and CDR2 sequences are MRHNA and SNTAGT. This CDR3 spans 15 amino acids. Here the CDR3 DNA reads TGTGCCAGCAGTGAATCAGCGGGGGGCACAGATACGCAGTATTTT. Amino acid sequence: CASSESAGGTDTQYF.

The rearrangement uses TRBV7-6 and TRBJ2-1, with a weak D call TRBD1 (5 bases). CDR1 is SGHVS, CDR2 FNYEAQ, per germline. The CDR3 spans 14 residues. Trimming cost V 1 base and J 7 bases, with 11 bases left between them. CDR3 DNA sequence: TGTGCCAGCAGCTTAGAGGGGTGGGCGAATGAGCAGTTCTTC. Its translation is CASSLEGWANEQFF.

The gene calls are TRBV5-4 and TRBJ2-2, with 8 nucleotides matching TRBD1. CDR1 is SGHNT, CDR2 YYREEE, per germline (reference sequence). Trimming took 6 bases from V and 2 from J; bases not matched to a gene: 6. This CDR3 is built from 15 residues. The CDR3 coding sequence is TGTGCCAGCACTTACGGACAGGGTAACACCGGGGAGCTGTTTTTT. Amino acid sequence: CASTYGQGNTGELFF.

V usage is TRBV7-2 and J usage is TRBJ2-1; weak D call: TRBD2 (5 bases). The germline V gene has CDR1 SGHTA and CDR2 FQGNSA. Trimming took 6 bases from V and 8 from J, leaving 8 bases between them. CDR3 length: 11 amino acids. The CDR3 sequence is CASSFSDEQFF. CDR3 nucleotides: TGTGCCAGCAGTTTTAGCGATGAGCAGTTCTTC.

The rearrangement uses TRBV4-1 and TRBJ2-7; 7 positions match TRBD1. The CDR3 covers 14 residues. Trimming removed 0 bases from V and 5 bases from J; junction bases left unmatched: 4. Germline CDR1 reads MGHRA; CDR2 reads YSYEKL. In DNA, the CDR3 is TGCGCCAGCAGCCAAGACTCCGGACAGGACGAGCAGTACTTC. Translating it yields CASSQDSGQDEQYF.

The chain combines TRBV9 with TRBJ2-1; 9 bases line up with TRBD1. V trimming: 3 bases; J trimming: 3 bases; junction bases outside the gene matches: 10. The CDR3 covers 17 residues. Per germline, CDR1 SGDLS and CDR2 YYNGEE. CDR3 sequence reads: CASSAALGQGVYNEQFF. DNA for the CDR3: TGTGCCAGCAGCGCTGCCCTGGGACAGGGAGTCTACAATGAGCAGTTCTTC.

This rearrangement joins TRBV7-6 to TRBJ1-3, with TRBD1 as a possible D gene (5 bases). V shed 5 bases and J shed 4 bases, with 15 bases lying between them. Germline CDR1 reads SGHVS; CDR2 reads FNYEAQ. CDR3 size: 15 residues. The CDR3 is CASSTGTSFGNTIYF. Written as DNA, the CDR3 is TGTGCCAGCAGCACGGGGACTTCTTTCGGAAACACCATATATTTT.

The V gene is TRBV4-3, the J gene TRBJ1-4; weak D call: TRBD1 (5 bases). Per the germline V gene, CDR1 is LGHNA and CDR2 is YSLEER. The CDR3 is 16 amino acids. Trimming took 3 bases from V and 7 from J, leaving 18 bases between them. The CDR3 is CASSQGFYRTAEKLFF. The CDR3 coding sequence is TGCGCCAGCAGCCAGGGATTTTACAGGACGGCTGAAAAACTGTTTTTT.

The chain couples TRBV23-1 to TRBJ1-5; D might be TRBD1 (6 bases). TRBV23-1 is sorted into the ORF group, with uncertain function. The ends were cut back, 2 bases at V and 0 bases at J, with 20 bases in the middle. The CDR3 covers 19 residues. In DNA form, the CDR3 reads TGCGCCAGCAGTCAACTCGGACAGATCAACCTTTATAGCAATCAGCCCCAGCATTTT. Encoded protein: CASSQLGQINLYSNQPQHF.

The CDR3 protein is CASSLGLQETQYF. The CDR3 region has the DNA TGCGCCAGCAGCCTAGGACTCCAAGAGACCCAGTACTTC. The chain employs TRBV4-1 and TRBJ2-5; a possible D gene is TRBD2 (5 bases). The germline gives CDR1 MGHRA, CDR2 YSYEKL. Between the trimmed V and J ends, which lost 4 bases and 1 base, there was a span of 7 bases. The CDR3 runs 13 residues.

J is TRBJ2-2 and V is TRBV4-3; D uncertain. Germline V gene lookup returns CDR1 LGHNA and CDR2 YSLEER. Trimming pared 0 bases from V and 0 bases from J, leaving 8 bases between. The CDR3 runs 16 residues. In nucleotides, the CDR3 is TGCGCCAGCAGCCAAGATCCGGGTCCGAACACCGGGGAGCTGTTTTTT. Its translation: CASSQDPGPNTGELFF.

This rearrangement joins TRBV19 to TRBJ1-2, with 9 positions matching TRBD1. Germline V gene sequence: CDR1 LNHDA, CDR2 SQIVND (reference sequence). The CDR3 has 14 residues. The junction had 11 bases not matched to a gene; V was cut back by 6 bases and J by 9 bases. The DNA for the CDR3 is TGTGCCAGTAGATCCTCCGGGACAGGGCAGAGCTACACCTTC. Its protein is CASRSSGTGQSYTF.

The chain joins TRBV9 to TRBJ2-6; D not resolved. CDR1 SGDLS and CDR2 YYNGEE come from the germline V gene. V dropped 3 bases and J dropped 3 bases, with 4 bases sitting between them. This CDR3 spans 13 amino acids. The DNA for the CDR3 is TGTGCCAGCAGCGCAAATGGGGCCAACGTCCTGACTTTC. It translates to CASSANGANVLTF. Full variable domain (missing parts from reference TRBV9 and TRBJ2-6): DSGVTQTPKHLITATGQRVTLRCSPRSGDLSVYWYQQSLDQGLQFLIQYYNGEERAKGNILERFSAQQFPDLHSELNLSSLELGDSALYFCASSANGANVLTFGAGSRLTVL.

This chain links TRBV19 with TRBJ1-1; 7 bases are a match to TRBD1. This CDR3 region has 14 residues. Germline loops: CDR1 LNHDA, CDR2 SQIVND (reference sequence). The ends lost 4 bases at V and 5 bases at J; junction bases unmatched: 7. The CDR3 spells CASSNRGVWTEAFF. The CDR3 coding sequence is TGTGCCAGTAGTAACAGGGGAGTGTGGACTGAAGCTTTCTTT. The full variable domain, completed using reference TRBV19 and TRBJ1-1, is DGGITQSPKYLFRKEGQNVTLSCEQNLNHDAMYWYRQDPGQGLRLIYYSQIVNDFQKGDIAEGYSVSREKKESFPLTVTSAQKNPTAFYLCASSNRGVWTEAFFGQGTRLTVV.

The CDR3 bases are TGTGCCAGCAGCCGGGACAGGGCTGTCAATGAGCAGTTCTTC. As protein: CASSRDRAVNEQFF. The chain joins TRBV7-2 to TRBJ2-1, with 9 bases that match TRBD1. Germline V gives CDR1 SGHTA, CDR2 FQGNSA. The ends lost 5 bases at V and 6 bases at J; junction bases unmatched: 5. CDR3 size: 14 residues.

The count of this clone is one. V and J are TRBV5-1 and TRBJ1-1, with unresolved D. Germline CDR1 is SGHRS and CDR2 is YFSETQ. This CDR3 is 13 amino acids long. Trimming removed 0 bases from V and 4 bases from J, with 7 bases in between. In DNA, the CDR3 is TGCGCCAGCAGCTTGGCCCCGAGCACTGAAGCTTTCTTT. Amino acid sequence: CASSLAPSTEAFF. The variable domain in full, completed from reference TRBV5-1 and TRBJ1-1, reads KAGVTQTPRYLIKTRGQQVTLSCSPISGHRSVSWYQQTPGQGLQFLFEYFSETQRNKGNFPGRFSGRQFSNSRSEMNVSTLELGDSALYLCASSLAPSTEAFFGQGTRLTVV.

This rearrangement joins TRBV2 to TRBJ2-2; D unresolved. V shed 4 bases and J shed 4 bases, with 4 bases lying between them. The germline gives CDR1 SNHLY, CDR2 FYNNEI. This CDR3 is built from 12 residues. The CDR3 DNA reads TGTGCCAGCAGTGTCGGCACCGGGGAGCTGTTTTTT. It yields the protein CASSVGTGELFF.

The CDR3 region has the DNA TGTGCCAGCAGCGTAGCGGGACAGGGAAACACCGGGGAGCTGTTTTTT. Protein sequence: CASSVAGQGNTGELFF. This rearrangement joins TRBV9 to TRBJ2-2; 9 bases map to TRBD1. The V gene end was trimmed by 0 bases and the J gene end by 2 bases; junction bases not matched to a gene: 2. Germline V lookup: CDR1 SGDLS, CDR2 YYNGEE. This CDR3 contains 16 residues.